This paragraph covers one T cell receptor beta chain sequence. TCRdb's copy holds only in-frame clones and misses some; the assay was immunoSEQ multiplex PCR. The sample comprises 30,000 to 40,000 clones, more than 80% of which are singletons, and roughly 1% rests with the top ten. This CDR3 is 16 amino acids long. V lost 5 bases, J lost 6 bases, and 12 bases stayed unmatched. Germline V CDR1 and CDR2: LNHDA, SQIVND (reference sequence). These data are taken from a study of blood T cell repertoires in COVID-19. Study-level information: COVID-19 samples collected from the United States, Italy and Spain covered acute and convalescent phases.

The chain combines TRBV19 with TRBJ1-5, with 8 bases fitting TRBD1. The sequence was obtained from a male donor with active COVID-19. The sample was peripheral blood. The CDR3 coding sequence is TGTGCCAGTAGTCCAACAGGCAGGGGGCGCGGTCAGCCCCAGCATTTT. Translated: CASSPTGRGRGQPQHF.